This T cell receptor beta chain was documented in a study of control samples from healthy donors and cancer patients. Sequenced by immunoSEQ multiplex PCR; TCRdb stores in-frame clones only, minus some. The data hold some 130,000 clones, with 80% to 95% observed a single time. The CDR3 covers 14 residues. Germline V gene lookup returns CDR1 KGHSH and CDR2 LQKENI. The V and J ends lost 6 bases and 6 bases, in that order; junction bases with no gene match: 7. This rearrangement joins TRBV18 to TRBJ1-2, with TRBD1 matching 10 bases. The material sequenced was blood. The origin of this receptor is a man younger than 35 in good health. The CDR3 spells CASSSGTGVDGYTF. Written as DNA, the CDR3 is TGTGCCAGCTCGTCCGGGACAGGGGTAGATGGCTACACCTTC.